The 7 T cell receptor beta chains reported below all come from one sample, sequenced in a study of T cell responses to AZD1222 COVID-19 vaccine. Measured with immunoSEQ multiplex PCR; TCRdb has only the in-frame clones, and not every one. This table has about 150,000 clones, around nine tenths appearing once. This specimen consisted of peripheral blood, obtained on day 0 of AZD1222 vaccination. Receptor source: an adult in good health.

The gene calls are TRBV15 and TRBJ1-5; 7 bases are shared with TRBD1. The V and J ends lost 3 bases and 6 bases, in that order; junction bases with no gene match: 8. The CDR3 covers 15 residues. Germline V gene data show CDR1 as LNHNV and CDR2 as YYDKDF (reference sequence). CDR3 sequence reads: CATSSETGELQPQHF. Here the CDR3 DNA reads TGTGCCACCAGCAGCGAAACAGGGGAACTTCAGCCCCAGCATTTT.

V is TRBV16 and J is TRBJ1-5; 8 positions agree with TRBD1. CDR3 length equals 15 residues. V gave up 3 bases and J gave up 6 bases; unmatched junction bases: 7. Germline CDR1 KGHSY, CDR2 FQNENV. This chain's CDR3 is CASSHDDRGFQPQHF. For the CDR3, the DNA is TGTGCCAGCAGCCACGATGACAGGGGATTTCAGCCCCAGCATTTT.

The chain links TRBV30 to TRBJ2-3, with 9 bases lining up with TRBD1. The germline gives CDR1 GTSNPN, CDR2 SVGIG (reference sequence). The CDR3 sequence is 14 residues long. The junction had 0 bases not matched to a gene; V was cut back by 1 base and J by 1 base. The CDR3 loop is CAWSGDRGTDTQYF. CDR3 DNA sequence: TGTGCCTGGAGTGGGGACAGGGGCACAGATACGCAGTATTTT.

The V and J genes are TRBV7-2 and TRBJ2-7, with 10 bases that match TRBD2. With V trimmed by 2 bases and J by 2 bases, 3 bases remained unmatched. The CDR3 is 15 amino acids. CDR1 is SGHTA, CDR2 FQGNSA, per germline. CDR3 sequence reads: CASSLTAGGPYEQYF. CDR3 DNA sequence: TGTGCCAGCAGCTTAACAGCGGGGGGGCCCTACGAGCAGTACTTC.

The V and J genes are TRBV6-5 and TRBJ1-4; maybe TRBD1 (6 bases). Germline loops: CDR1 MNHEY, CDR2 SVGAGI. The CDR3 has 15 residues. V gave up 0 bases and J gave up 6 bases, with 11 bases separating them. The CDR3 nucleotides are TGTGCCAGCAGTTACTCGAATCAGGGGTATGAAAAACTGTTTTTT. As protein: CASSYSNQGYEKLFF.

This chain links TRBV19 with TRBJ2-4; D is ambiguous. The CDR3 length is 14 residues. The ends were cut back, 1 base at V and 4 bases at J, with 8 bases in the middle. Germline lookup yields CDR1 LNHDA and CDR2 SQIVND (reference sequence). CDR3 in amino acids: CASSIGARKNIQYF. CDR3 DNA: TGTGCCAGTAGTATAGGGGCACGTAAAAACATTCAGTACTTC.

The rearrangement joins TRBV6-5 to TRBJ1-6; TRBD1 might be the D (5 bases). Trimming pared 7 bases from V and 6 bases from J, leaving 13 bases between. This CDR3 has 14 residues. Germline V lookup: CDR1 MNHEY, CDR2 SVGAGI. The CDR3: CASNPGRGNSPLHF. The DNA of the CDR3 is TGTGCCAGCAACCCGGGACGGGGTAATTCACCCCTCCACTTT.